This TCR beta chain was documented in a study of vaccination effects on CD4 cells after COVID-19. Researchers isolated CD4+ T cells once roughly ten days of culture had elapsed. Either the mRNA-1273 or the BNT162b2 vaccine was given to participants as two doses. Concerning this clone: Its specificity is not known.

Data came from immunoSEQ multiplex PCR; TCRdb stores just in-frame clones and leaves some out. The sample lists roughly 45,000 clones, 55% to 85% seen once, with less than 10% in the top ten. V was shortened by 4 bases and J by 8 bases, with 14 bases between the two germline ends. The CDR3 is 13 residues long. CDR1 is SGHVS, CDR2 FQNEAQ, per germline. The chain is built from TRBV7-8 and TRBJ1-2, with D unclear. The receptor was derived from a human donor who received a COVID-19 vaccine. The sample was CD4+ T cells from PBMCs cultured without peptide, taken after COVID-19 vaccination. The CDR3 spells CASSSQYMEGYTF. The DNA of the CDR3 is TGTGCCAGCAGCTCACAATATATGGAGGGCTACACCTTC.